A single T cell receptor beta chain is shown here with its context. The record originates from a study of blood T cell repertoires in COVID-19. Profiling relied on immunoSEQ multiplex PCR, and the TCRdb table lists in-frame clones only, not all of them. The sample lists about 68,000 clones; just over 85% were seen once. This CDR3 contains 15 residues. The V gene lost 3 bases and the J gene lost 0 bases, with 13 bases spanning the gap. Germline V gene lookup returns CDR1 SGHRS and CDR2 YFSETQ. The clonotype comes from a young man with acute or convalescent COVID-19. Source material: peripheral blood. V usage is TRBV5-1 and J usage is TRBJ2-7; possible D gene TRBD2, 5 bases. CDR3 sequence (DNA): TGCGCCAGCAGCTCCGGACTGGCCAGCTCCTACGAGCAGTACTTC. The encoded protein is CASSSGLASSYEQYF.